This T cell receptor beta chain originates from a study of CD8+CD57+ T cells in acquired aplastic anemia. Study information: Average DNA yield from sorted CD4+ and CD8+ cells was about 3 ug.

Sequencing was done on patients that had shown CD8+CD57+ cell expansion by flow cytometry. Patients were treatment-naive when blood was sampled. In the case of this clonotype: Antigen: not known.

Using genomic DNA as the template, TCR beta VDJ and CDR3 profiling was carried out. Using its own MiXCR run on the reads, TCRdb lists one record per CDR3 protein. In the table there are more than 150,000 distinct CDR3 sequences, roughly 50% of which are singletons. Study-wide points: Patient and control CD8+ Simpson's diversity was not significantly different. Patients and controls had in common 25 to 30 CD8+ CDR3 sequences.

Trimming left V 10 bases short and J 3 bases short, with 9 bases between. Germline V gene lookup returns CDR1 ENHRY and CDR2 SYGVKD. CDR3 length: 11 amino acids. The sample comprised sorted CD4+, CD8+, or CD8+CD57+ T cells (not recorded which) from PBMCs. The genes are TRBV10-3 and TRBJ1-1; no clear D. This TCR derives from a human donor with aplastic anemia. The CDR3 loop reads CATTQHTEAFF. The CDR3 DNA follows: TGTGCCACGACTCAACACACTGAAGCTTTCTTT.